These 30 T cell receptor beta chains were sequenced from one sample in a study of T cell responses to AZD1222 COVID-19 vaccine. Clones were read by immunoSEQ multiplex PCR, and TCRdb kept only the in-frame ones, dropping some. The sample lists about 150,000 clones; 91% were seen once. This specimen consisted of peripheral blood, obtained on day 0 of AZD1222 vaccination. The receptors here all came from an adult in good health.

This chain connects TRBV27 to TRBJ2-2; D is perhaps TRBD1 (6 bases). Germline V gene sequence: CDR1 MNHEY, CDR2 SMNVEV (reference sequence). Deletions cut 5 bases from V and 7 bases from J, with 23 bases between. This CDR3 region has 17 residues. CDR3 DNA: TGTGCCAGCAGTCTCTCGGGTGGGGGCGGAGGACGCGGGGAGCTGTTTTTT. Encoded protein: CASSLSGGGGGRGELFF.

This clone came up many times. V is TRBV12-3 or TRBV12-4 and J is TRBJ1-3; D is unresolved. Deletions cut 2 bases from V and 0 bases from J, with 2 bases between. This CDR3 has 13 amino acids. The DNA for the CDR3 is TGTGCCAGCAGTTTACACTCTGGAAACACCATATATTTT. Protein: CASSLHSGNTIYF.

The V call is TRBV27, the J call TRBJ2-1, with a tentative D call TRBD1 (6 bases). The length of the CDR3 is 13 residues. Trimming took off 0 bases at V and 8 bases at J, with 8 bases between the two ends. Germline V lookup: CDR1 MNHEY, CDR2 SMNVEV (reference sequence). The CDR3 region is CASSLSRGDEQFF. The CDR3 coding sequence is TGTGCCAGCAGTTTATCCAGGGGCGATGAGCAGTTCTTC.

This chain uses TRBV28 with TRBJ2-7, with D perhaps given as TRBD1 or TRBD2 (6 bases each). Germline V gene sequence: CDR1 MDHEN, CDR2 SYDVKM. Trimming left V 7 bases short and J 6 bases short, with 19 bases between. The CDR3 is 14 residues long. CDR3 amino acids: CASIQRGRFGEQYF. The CDR3 region has the DNA TGTGCCAGCATCCAACGGGGGCGTTTTGGCGAGCAGTACTTC.

The V and J genes are TRBV11-3 and TRBJ2-1; D tentatively reads TRBD1 or TRBD2 (6 bases each). V lost 3 bases, J lost 10 bases, and 10 bases lay in between. The CDR3 loop spans 12 amino acids. In germline, CDR1 is SGHNT, CDR2 YENEEA. The DNA of the CDR3 is TGTGCCAGCAGCTTCTCGGGGGCCGAGCAGTTCTTC. As protein: CASSFSGAEQFF.

The CDR3 nucleotides read TGTGCCAGCACCCCTAGCGGGAGCACCTCCTACAATGAGCAGTTCTTC. It yields the protein CASTPSGSTSYNEQFF. This sequence joins TRBV3-1 (or the pseudogene TRBV3-2) and TRBJ2-1; 10 nucleotides align to TRBD2. The CDR3 is 16 residues long. Trimming cost V 7 bases and J 0 bases; bases outside gene matches: 6. Germline V lookup: CDR1 LGHDT, CDR2 YNNKEL (reference sequence).

The CDR3 DNA is TGTGCCAGCAGCCAAGATTTCGCGGGGAGAGCCTACGAGCAGTACTTC. Encoded protein: CASSQDFAGRAYEQYF. The rearrangement joins TRBV3-1 (or the pseudogene TRBV3-2) to TRBJ2-7; a weak D match, TRBD2 (6 bases). Germline V gene sequence: CDR1 LGHDT, CDR2 YNNKEL (reference sequence). Between the trimmed V and J ends, which lost 0 bases and 2 bases, there was a span of 14 bases. This CDR3 contains 16 residues.

V is TRBV6-1 and J is TRBJ1-3; no firm D call. The CDR3 has 14 amino acids. With 0 bases removed from V and 0 bases from J, the gap between germline ends came to 3 bases. Germline CDR1 MNHNS, CDR2 SASEGT. CDR3 in DNA: TGTGCCAGCAGTGAAGCCGGCTCTGGAAACACCATATATTTT. Translated: CASSEAGSGNTIYF.

The chain links TRBV18 to TRBJ2-6; D might be TRBD1 (5 bases). Germline CDR1 is KGHSH and CDR2 is LQKENI. V lost 1 base to trimming and J lost 0 bases, with 16 bases between them. CDR3 length equals 19 residues. The CDR3 region has the DNA TGTGCCAGCTCACCACGGACGCAGGGTCGCCACTCTGGGGCCAACGTCCTGACTTTC. It specifies CASSPRTQGRHSGANVLTF.

The V gene is TRBV4-2, the J gene TRBJ2-3, with 9 bases fitting TRBD1. V lost 3 bases to trimming and J lost 2 bases; unmatched junction nucleotides: 9. Germline CDR1 is LGHNA and CDR2 is YNFKEQ. CDR3 length equals 17 residues. CDR3: CASSHPGQGFITDTQYF. Written as DNA, the CDR3 is TGTGCCAGCAGCCATCCGGGACAGGGTTTCATCACAGATACGCAGTATTTT.

DNA for the CDR3: TGCGCCAGCAGCCCGGGCACCGGGACTTCCTACAATGAGCAGTTCTTC. It encodes CASSPGTGTSYNEQFF. The V call is TRBV5-1, the J call TRBJ2-1, with TRBD2 as a possible D gene (6 bases). V shed 4 bases and J shed 1 base, with 15 bases lying between them. Germline CDR1 is SGHRS and CDR2 is YFSETQ. The CDR3 sequence is 16 residues long.

The chain recombines TRBV10-3 with TRBJ2-7; 7 positions match TRBD1. With 2 bases clipped from V and 3 bases from J, the junction kept 1 base outside the gene matches. Germline V gene lookup returns CDR1 ENHRY and CDR2 SYGVKD. The CDR3 loop spans 13 amino acids. Here the CDR3 reads CAISEGDSYEQYF. CDR3 nucleotide sequence: TGTGCCATCAGTGAGGGGGACAGCTACGAGCAGTACTTC.

This clone was observed a handful of times. The chain links TRBV9 to TRBJ1-1; maybe TRBD1 (5 bases). Per germline, CDR1 SGDLS and CDR2 YYNGEE. The CDR3 loop spans 13 amino acids. V lost 4 bases, J lost 4 bases, and 11 bases lay in between. CDR3 region: CASSLGVVTEAFF. The CDR3 DNA follows: TGTGCCAGCAGCTTGGGGGTCGTCACTGAAGCTTTCTTT.

This rearrangement joins TRBV9 to TRBJ2-3; perhaps TRBD2 as D (5 bases). Germline CDR1 is SGDLS and CDR2 is YYNGEE. Trimming took off 4 bases at V and 2 bases at J, with 17 bases between the two ends. The CDR3 runs 16 residues. The CDR3 nucleotides read TGTGCCAGCAGCCGTGAGCGGCAGCAGGACACAGATACGCAGTATTTT. This codes for CASSRERQQDTDTQYF. Filled out from reference TRBV9 and TRBJ2-3, the complete variable domain reads DSGVTQTPKHLITATGQRVTLRCSPRSGDLSVYWYQQSLDQGLQFLIQYYNGEERAKGNILERFSAQQFPDLHSELNLSSLELGDSALYFCASSRERQQDTDTQYFGPGTRLTVL.

The gene calls are TRBV19 and TRBJ2-4, with a weak D call TRBD2 (6 bases). The V end lost 6 bases, the J end lost 0 bases, and 12 bases lay between the germline ends. Germline V lookup: CDR1 LNHDA, CDR2 SQIVND (reference sequence). The CDR3 contains 15 residues. In DNA form, the CDR3 reads TGTGCCAGTAGGCCGCGCGGGGCAGCCAAAAACATTCAGTACTTC. This sequence encodes CASRPRGAAKNIQYF. Full variable domain (rest looked up from reference TRBV19 and TRBJ2-4): DGGITQSPKYLFRKEGQNVTLSCEQNLNHDAMYWYRQDPGQGLRLIYYSQIVNDFQKGDIAEGYSVSREKKESFPLTVTSAQKNPTAFYLCASRPRGAAKNIQYFGAGTRLSVL.

The chain has TRBV10-3 and TRBJ2-3; D possibly corresponds to TRBD1 (5 bases). Trimming removed 2 bases from V and 2 bases from J, with 26 bases in between. This CDR3 contains 20 residues. CDR1 ENHRY and CDR2 SYGVKD come from the germline V gene. In DNA form, the CDR3 reads TGTGCCATCAGTGAGGGGGATGGGGCGATGGCACACACACACACAGATACGCAGTATTTT. This translates into CAISEGDGAMAHTHTDTQYF.

This sequence joins TRBV5-1 and TRBJ1-2, with 9 bases matching TRBD1. The CDR3 contains 18 residues. V lost 5 bases, J lost 4 bases, and 18 bases stayed unmatched. Germline CDR1 reads SGHRS; CDR2 reads YFSETQ. CDR3 region: CASSPSRQGDESGYGYTF. DNA of the CDR3: TGCGCCAGCAGTCCCTCGAGACAGGGGGATGAAAGTGGCTATGGCTACACCTTC. The full variable domain, with the rest looked up from reference TRBV5-1 and TRBJ1-2, is KAGVTQTPRYLIKTRGQQVTLSCSPISGHRSVSWYQQTPGQGLQFLFEYFSETQRNKGNFPGRFSGRQFSNSRSEMNVSTLELGDSALYLCASSPSRQGDESGYGYTFGSGTRLTVV.

This chain links TRBV4-1 with TRBJ2-3; 12 bases map to TRBD2. The junction had 7 bases not matched to a gene; V was cut back by 3 bases and J by 6 bases. Germline V gene lookup returns CDR1 MGHRA and CDR2 YSYEKL. The CDR3 loop spans 16 amino acids. The CDR3 loop reads CASSHPTSGSADTQYF. The CDR3 region has the DNA TGCGCCAGCAGCCACCCGACTAGCGGGAGTGCGGATACGCAGTATTTT.

V and J are TRBV12-3 or TRBV12-4 and TRBJ1-6, with D uncertain. CDR3 length: 13 amino acids. V was shortened by 4 bases and J by 3 bases, with 4 bases between the two germline ends. CDR3 coding DNA: TGTGCCAGCAGTTCGGGCTATAATTCACCCCTCCACTTT. Its protein is CASSSGYNSPLHF.

V and J are TRBV4-1 and TRBJ1-5, with TRBD1 matching over 8 bases. Looked up from germline, CDR1 is MGHRA and CDR2 is YSYEKL. The CDR3 sequence is 15 residues long. V trimming: 1 base; J trimming: 1 base; junction bases outside the gene matches: 0. The CDR3 DNA reads as TGCGCCAGCAGCCAAGGGACAGGGAGCAATCAGCCCCAGCATTTT. It encodes CASSQGTGSNQPQHF.

V usage is TRBV6-5 and J usage is TRBJ2-7, with TRBD1 matching over 7 bases. Germline V CDR1 and CDR2: MNHEY, SVGAGI. The CDR3 extends over 14 amino acids. J lost 5 bases, V lost 7 bases, and 11 bases had no gene match. CDR3 region: CASTHDRDGDEQYF. CDR3 DNA: TGTGCCAGCACCCACGACAGGGATGGAGACGAGCAGTACTTC.

V gene TRBV30 combines with J gene TRBJ1-2; D gene unclear. This CDR3 has 15 residues. CDR1 is GTSNPN, CDR2 SVGIG, per germline (reference sequence). The V end lost 0 bases, the J end lost 4 bases, and 15 bases lay between the germline ends. CDR3 region: CAWSVPGGATYGYTF. CDR3 bases: TGTGCCTGGAGTGTACCGGGCGGAGCGACCTATGGCTACACCTTC.

The chain uses TRBV6-5 and TRBJ2-2, with D perhaps assigned TRBD1 or TRBD2 (8 bases each). CDR1 MNHEY and CDR2 SVGAGI come from the germline V gene. The ends were cut back, 5 bases at V and 5 bases at J, with 15 bases in the middle. CDR3 length: 15 residues. This CDR3 is CASSQGASGTGELFF. Written as DNA, the CDR3 is TGTGCCAGCAGTCAGGGGGCTAGCGGGACCGGGGAGCTGTTTTTT.

The chain links TRBV7-9 to TRBJ2-3; 7 bases fit TRBD2. Germline V gene lookup returns CDR1 SEHNR and CDR2 FQNEAQ (reference sequence). Trimming took 3 bases from V and 4 from J; bases not matched to a gene: 7. The CDR3 is made up of 15 amino acids. This CDR3 reads CASSFGGSDPDTQYF. DNA of the CDR3: TGTGCCAGCAGCTTCGGCGGGAGTGACCCAGATACGCAGTATTTT.

This rearrangement joins TRBV12-3 or TRBV12-4 to TRBJ1-1; D unclear. This CDR3 has 12 residues. Trimming left V 4 bases short and J 7 bases short, with 10 bases between. In nucleotides, the CDR3 is TGTGCCAGCAGTTCAAAAGTTATTGAAGCTTTCTTT. Translating gives CASSSKVIEAFF.

This chain connects TRBV7-8 to TRBJ2-2, with 8 bases that match TRBD1. Germline CDR1 SGHVS, CDR2 FQNEAQ. The CDR3 is 15 amino acids. Losses at the gene ends were 5 bases for V and 6 bases for J; bases not matched to a gene: 8. DNA for the CDR3: TGTGCCAGCAGCCGAGGGCAGGGGGCAGCCGGGGAGCTGTTTTTT. Translating gives CASSRGQGAAGELFF.

This rearrangement joins TRBV5-3 to TRBJ2-6, with D perhaps matching TRBD1 or TRBD2 (5 bases each). TRBV5-3 is known as an ORF, though its function is uncertain. The CDR3 sequence is 17 residues long. V was clipped by 4 bases and J by 3 bases, with 17 bases between them. CDR3 sequence reads: CARSPGRGPGGANVLTF. As DNA, the CDR3 is TGTGCCAGAAGCCCGGGACGGGGCCCGGGTGGGGCCAACGTCCTGACTTTC.

The chain combines TRBV30 with TRBJ2-7, with 8 bases matching TRBD1. Germline trimming cut 1 base from V and 4 bases from J; bases unmatched to any gene: 9. The CDR3 has 15 amino acids. The germline V gene has CDR1 GTSNPN and CDR2 SVGIG (reference sequence). This CDR3 reads CAWSGGTGIIYEQYF. CDR3 DNA: TGTGCCTGGAGTGGGGGGACAGGAATAATTTACGAGCAGTACTTC.

The J gene is TRBJ1-4, the V gene TRBV5-1, with a weak D call TRBD1 (6 bases). The V end lost 8 bases, the J end lost 3 bases, and 14 bases lay between the germline ends. Germline assignment: CDR1 SGHRS and CDR2 YFSETQ. The CDR3 covers 14 residues. The CDR3: CASKQGPANEKLFF. CDR3 bases: TGCGCCAGTAAACAGGGTCCTGCTAATGAAAAACTGTTTTTT.

The V gene is TRBV11-2, the J gene TRBJ2-3, with 11 nucleotides matching TRBD2. Germline loops: CDR1 SGHAT, CDR2 FQNNGV. V shed 5 bases, J shed 6 bases, and the junction held 7 bases outside the gene matches. The CDR3 consists of 15 residues. CDR3 region: CASSRSGRAGDTQYF. The CDR3 bases are TGTGCCAGCAGCCGTAGCGGGAGGGCCGGTGATACGCAGTATTTT. Looking up the rest from reference TRBV11-2 and TRBJ2-3 gives the full variable domain: EAGVAQSPRYKIIEKRQSVAFWCNPISGHATLYWYQQILGQGPKLLIQFQNNGVVDDSQLPKDRFSAERLKGVDSTLKIQPAKLEDSAVYLCASSRSGRAGDTQYFGPGTRLTVL.